One and the same sample provided the 30 T cell receptor beta chains below, sequenced in a study of response to subunit inactivated influenza vaccine. MiXCR, run by TCRdb on the RT-PCR reads, gives a single entry per CDR3 protein. The data show roughly 550,000 distinct CDR3 sequences, with around 21% seen just once and approximately 3% held by the top ten. These sequences were also reported in another study, on T cells expressing NK-cell markers. Turning to that study: What made the TCR beta cDNA was 5'RACE template switching with UMIs.

Here the sequenced sample was CD4+ T cells sorted from PBMCs, taken approximately 12 days after vaccination. The receptors originated from a man aged 45-60 years who received an inactivated influenza vaccine.

The chain links TRBV28 to TRBJ1-2; D is undetermined. V gave up 3 bases and J gave up 6 bases, with 8 bases separating them. This CDR3 has 12 amino acids. The germline CDR1 and CDR2 sequences are MDHEN and SYDVKM. CDR3: CASSFKEDGYTF. DNA of the CDR3: TGTGCCAGCAGTTTTAAAGAGGATGGCTACACCTTC.

The rearrangement joins TRBV7-2 to TRBJ2-2; TRBD2 matches 10 bases. The germline V gene encodes CDR1 SGHTA and CDR2 FQGNSA. The CDR3 extends over 15 amino acids. V lost 6 bases to trimming and J lost 6 bases; unmatched junction nucleotides: 7. The CDR3 DNA reads as TGTGCCAGCAGATTACTAGCGGGATACGCCGGGGAGCTGTTTTTT. Translation: CASRLLAGYAGELFF.

The V call is TRBV7-9, the J call TRBJ2-1, with a tentative D call TRBD2 (6 bases). This CDR3 is 14 amino acids long. V was trimmed by 4 bases and J by 4 bases, leaving 11 bases between them. Germline V CDR1 and CDR2: SEHNR, FQNEAQ (reference sequence). Here the CDR3 DNA reads TGTGCCAGCAGCTCCCGGGACTTATACAATGAGCAGTTCTTC. This gives the protein CASSSRDLYNEQFF.

This clonotype was recorded at least ten times. In nucleotides, the CDR3 is TGTGCCAGCAGTTTAAGCGGCTCTGGAAACACCATATATTTT. This sequence encodes CASSLSGSGNTIYF. The V gene is TRBV28, the J gene TRBJ1-3; D is unresolved. The ends were cut back, 2 bases at V and 0 bases at J, with 5 bases in the middle. The germline gives CDR1 MDHEN, CDR2 SYDVKM. The CDR3 contains 14 residues.

J is TRBJ2-7 and V is TRBV20-1, with TRBD2 matching 8 bases. This CDR3 is 17 amino acids long. CDR1 is DFQATT, CDR2 SNEGSKA, per germline (reference sequence). J lost 3 bases, V lost 0 bases, and 13 bases had no gene match. The CDR3 coding sequence is TGCAGTGCTAGAGATACTAGCGGACGCTCATCGGGCTACGAGCAGTACTTC. The encoded protein is CSARDTSGRSSGYEQYF.

The V and J genes are TRBV29-1 and TRBJ2-3; the D gene is possibly TRBD2 (5 bases). Germline lookup yields CDR1 SQVTM and CDR2 ANQGSEA. Trimming removed 6 bases at V and 8 bases at J, with 12 bases between. The CDR3 consists of 11 residues. The CDR3 sequence is CSVRSAGTQYF. For the CDR3, the DNA is TGCAGCGTGAGGTCGGCGGGTACGCAGTATTTT.

The rearrangement joins TRBV11-2 to TRBJ2-7; the D gene is possibly TRBD2 (7 bases). The CDR3 spans 18 residues. CDR1 and CDR2 from the germline V gene are SGHAT and FQNNGV. V dropped 4 bases and J dropped 0 bases, with 22 bases sitting between them. CDR3 region: CASSYRVFKRGSSYEQYF. The CDR3 DNA reads as TGTGCCAGCAGCTACAGGGTATTCAAGCGGGGCAGCTCCTACGAGCAGTACTTC.

The rearrangement uses TRBV7-2 and TRBJ2-7; D may be TRBD2 (5 bases). The CDR3 consists of 13 residues. With 5 bases removed from V and 0 bases from J, the gap between germline ends came to 8 bases. Germline loops: CDR1 SGHTA, CDR2 FQGNSA. The CDR3 DNA follows: TGTGCCAGCAGCAACCGGGACTCCTACGAGCAGTACTTC. As protein: CASSNRDSYEQYF.

The rearrangement uses TRBV5-1 and TRBJ2-3; 11 bases map to TRBD2. The CDR3 consists of 16 residues. V was clipped by 5 bases and J by 4 bases; unmatched bases: 9. The germline CDR1 and CDR2 sequences are SGHRS and YFSETQ. CDR3 bases: TGCGCCAGCAGGCCCTTACTAGCGGGAGTGGCAGATACGCAGTATTTT. It yields the protein CASRPLLAGVADTQYF.

This chain connects TRBV29-1 to TRBJ2-1, with TRBD2 as a possible D gene (5 bases). The CDR3 loop spans 14 amino acids. Germline V gene data show CDR1 as SQVTM and CDR2 as ANQGSEA. Trimming took off 3 bases at V and 1 base at J, with 10 bases between the two ends. In DNA form, the CDR3 reads TGCAGCGTTGATAGGACTTCATCCTACAATGAGCAGTTCTTC. This gives the protein CSVDRTSSYNEQFF.

V usage is TRBV7-2 and J usage is TRBJ1-2; D call uncertain. The V gene lost 7 bases and the J gene lost 0 bases, with 6 bases spanning the gap. The CDR3 sequence is 12 residues long. Germline V lookup: CDR1 SGHTA, CDR2 FQGNSA. CDR3 DNA sequence: TGTGCCAGCAAGAAAACTAACTATGGCTACACCTTC. It specifies CASKKTNYGYTF.

This chain links TRBV3-1 with TRBJ2-7; D is possibly TRBD2 (5 bases). Looked up from germline, CDR1 is LGHDT and CDR2 is YNNKEL (reference sequence). V was shortened by 6 bases and J by 7 bases, with 19 bases between the two germline ends. This CDR3 is 14 amino acids long. The CDR3 loop reads CASSPGGVRVEQYF. In nucleotides, the CDR3 is TGTGCCAGCAGTCCGGGCGGAGTGAGGGTGGAGCAGTACTTC.

This clonotype appeared a few times. The V call is TRBV21-1, the J call TRBJ1-2; the tabulated D call, TRBD1, remains unverified against the DNA. TRBV21-1 is labeled a pseudogene. CDR3 length: 15 amino acids. For the CDR3, the DNA is TGTGCCAGCAGCAGTAGACAGCACCTTAACTATGGCTACACCTTC. Its translation is CASSSRQHLNYGYTF.

This chain joins TRBV20-1 and TRBJ2-3; TRBD1 or TRBD2 may be the D gene (6 bases each). Trimming removed 6 bases from V and 0 bases from J, with 13 bases in between. Looked up from germline, CDR1 is DFQATT and CDR2 is SNEGSKA (reference sequence). This CDR3 has 14 amino acids. This CDR3 is CSAPSGGSTDTQYF. The CDR3 nucleotides read TGCAGTGCCCCCTCCGGGGGCAGCACAGATACGCAGTATTTT.

In its sample, this clonotype was seen many times. This rearrangement joins TRBV20-1 to TRBJ2-7, with D possibly being TRBD2 (6 bases). The length of the CDR3 is 12 residues. V was trimmed by 6 bases and J by 3 bases, leaving 12 bases between them. Germline CDR1 reads DFQATT; CDR2 reads SNEGSKA (reference sequence). CDR3 nucleotide sequence: TGCAGTGCCACGACTAGTTACTACGAGCAGTACTTC. This translates into CSATTSYYEQYF.

This clonotype was counted a few times. The J gene is TRBJ2-3, the V gene TRBV11-2; D is uncertain. The CDR3 length is 13 residues. Trimming removed 5 bases at V and 6 bases at J, with 12 bases between. Germline V gene sequence: CDR1 SGHAT, CDR2 FQNNGV. CDR3 in DNA: TGTGCCAGCAGCCCACGGGTCTACGATACGCAGTATTTT. Translating it yields CASSPRVYDTQYF. The complete variable domain, with remaining parts taken from reference TRBV11-2 and TRBJ2-3, reads EAGVAQSPRYKIIEKRQSVAFWCNPISGHATLYWYQQILGQGPKLLIQFQNNGVVDDSQLPKDRFSAERLKGVDSTLKIQPAKLEDSAVYLCASSPRVYDTQYFGPGTRLTVL.

V and J are TRBV11-1 and TRBJ2-1; 12 bases match TRBD2. The CDR3 is made up of 17 amino acids. Germline values: CDR1 SGHAT, CDR2 FQDESV (reference sequence). V was clipped by 4 bases and J by 8 bases; unmatched bases: 12. In DNA form, the CDR3 reads TGTGCCAGCAGCTCTTTCCCAACTAGCGGGAGGAGGCATGAGCAGTTCTTC. It is translated as CASSSFPTSGRRHEQFF.

On this clonotype: One end of the junction is discordant with germline, which a read error may explain. This chain joins TRBV7-7 and TRBJ2-7; D ambiguous. In germline, CDR1 is SSHAT, CDR2 FNYEAQ (reference sequence). The length of the CDR3 is 13 residues. CDR3 sequence: CASSFSTEGEQYF. The CDR3 DNA reads TGTGCTAGCAGCTTCTCGACCGAAGGCGAGCAGTACTTC.

Only a few counts were recorded for this clonotype. The chain is built from TRBV11-2 and TRBJ2-2; D gene ambiguous. V gave up 5 bases and J gave up 0 bases, with 25 bases separating them. The V gene's germline CDR1 is SGHAT and CDR2 FQNNGV. CDR3 length: 20 amino acids. In DNA, the CDR3 is TGTGCCAGCAGCGTCCGTAATGTCACCTACAAAAAAACGAACACCGGGGAGCTGTTTTTT. Translated: CASSVRNVTYKKTNTGELFF. The entire variable domain, with the rest obtained from reference TRBV11-2 and TRBJ2-2, is as follows: EAGVAQSPRYKIIEKRQSVAFWCNPISGHATLYWYQQILGQGPKLLIQFQNNGVVDDSQLPKDRFSAERLKGVDSTLKIQPAKLEDSAVYLCASSVRNVTYKKTNTGELFFGEGSRLTVL.

This clonotype occurred a few times. V is TRBV6-1 and J is TRBJ2-1; D is possibly TRBD1 (6 bases). Trimming left V 5 bases short and J 0 bases short, with 23 bases between. The CDR3 has 19 residues. Per germline, CDR1 MNHNS and CDR2 SASEGT. This chain's CDR3 is CASSQSALQGTLSYNEQFF. As DNA, the CDR3 is TGTGCCAGCAGTCAATCCGCCTTACAGGGTACCCTCTCCTACAATGAGCAGTTCTTC.

The chain couples TRBV20-1 to TRBJ1-4; unclear D gene. The CDR3 has 14 amino acids. Trimming left V 0 bases short and J 0 bases short, with 5 bases between. Germline V gene sequence: CDR1 DFQATT, CDR2 SNEGSKA (reference sequence). The CDR3 loop is CSAREGSTNEKLFF. The CDR3 bases are TGCAGTGCTAGAGAGGGTTCAACTAATGAAAAACTGTTTTTT.

This clonotype has more than one count but fewer than ten. V is TRBV5-1 and J is TRBJ2-3, with TRBD2 identical over 9 bases. V lost 2 bases, J lost 1 base, and 11 bases stayed unmatched. Germline CDR1 is SGHRS and CDR2 is YFSETQ. This CDR3 spans 18 amino acids. DNA for the CDR3: TGCGCCAGCAGCTTAAAGGGGACTAGCAGTTGGGGCACAGATACGCAGTATTTT. Residues: CASSLKGTSSWGTDTQYF.

The CDR3 DNA reads as TGTGCCAGCAGCTTAGAAAACAGGGCTGGGTTCACTGAAGCTTTCTTT. This encodes CASSLENRAGFTEAFF. The chain employs TRBV7-6 and TRBJ1-1; a possible D gene is TRBD1 (6 bases). V lost 1 base, J lost 4 bases, and 16 bases lay in between. The germline V gene has CDR1 SGHVS and CDR2 FNYEAQ. The CDR3 extends over 16 amino acids.

This clonotype was observed a handful of times. The chain is built from TRBV15 and TRBJ1-5, with 9 positions matching TRBD1. The J segment lost 6 bases and the V segment lost 5 bases, leaving 8 bases of the junction unmatched. This CDR3 comprises 15 residues. Per germline, CDR1 LNHNV and CDR2 YYDKDF (reference sequence). The CDR3: CATSPPRTGAQPQHF. The CDR3 bases are TGTGCCACCAGCCCGCCGAGGACAGGGGCTCAGCCCCAGCATTTT.

V and J are TRBV21-1 and TRBJ2-6; TRBD2 is the table's D call, not checked against the DNA. TRBV21-1 has pseudogene status. This CDR3 has 18 residues. CDR3 DNA sequence: TGTGCCAGCACCGAAGGGGACGAGTCCCGCTCTGGGGCCAACGTCCTGACTTTC. Its translation: CASTEGDESRSGANVLTF.

This clonotype was observed a few times. The rearrangement links TRBV4-3 to TRBJ1-1; a weak D match, TRBD1 (6 bases). The CDR3 loop spans 15 amino acids. Germline lookup yields CDR1 LGHNA and CDR2 YSLEER. The V and J ends lost 1 base and 7 bases respectively, with 16 bases between them. The CDR3 sequence: CASSQGGGGTLEAFF. The CDR3 coding sequence is TGCGCCAGCAGCCAAGGGGGAGGGGGGACCCTTGAAGCTTTCTTT.

This clonotype was seen a few times. The V gene is TRBV5-1, the J gene TRBJ1-1; no firm D call. V was pared by 1 base and J by 10 bases, with 20 bases between. The germline gives CDR1 SGHRS, CDR2 YFSETQ. The CDR3 length is 15 residues. The CDR3 coding sequence is TGCGCCAGCAGCTTGTCTTCGGCAGGATCAACGACAGCTTTCTTT. Protein sequence: CASSLSSAGSTTAFF.

This clonotype has at least ten counts. The J gene is TRBJ2-7, the V gene TRBV7-2; tentative D call: TRBD2 (7 bases). V was cut by 5 bases and J by 2 bases, with 13 bases left in between. Germline loops: CDR1 SGHTA, CDR2 FQGNSA. The CDR3 is made up of 14 amino acids. The CDR3 region is CASSQGGGAYEQYF. DNA of the CDR3: TGTGCCAGCAGCCAAGGAGGGGGGGCCTACGAGCAGTACTTC.

This clonotype occurred once. V usage is TRBV2 and J usage is TRBJ2-1; D is unclear. This CDR3 is built from 15 residues. Per germline, CDR1 SNHLY and CDR2 FYNNEI. V shed 3 bases and J shed 0 bases, with 9 bases lying between them. CDR3 nucleotides: TGTGCCAGCAGTGACGGAGTTAGCTCCTACAATGAGCAGTTCTTC. It codes for CASSDGVSSYNEQFF.

This clonotype occurred a few times. V usage is TRBV24-1 and J usage is TRBJ2-1, with TRBD2 matching over 13 bases. The CDR3 sequence is 16 residues long. Germline loops: CDR1 KGHDR, CDR2 SFDVKD. J lost 6 bases, V lost 3 bases, and 4 bases had no gene match. CDR3 residues: CATSDDTSGRVNEQFF. The DNA for the CDR3 is TGTGCCACCAGTGATGATACTAGCGGGAGGGTCAATGAGCAGTTCTTC.